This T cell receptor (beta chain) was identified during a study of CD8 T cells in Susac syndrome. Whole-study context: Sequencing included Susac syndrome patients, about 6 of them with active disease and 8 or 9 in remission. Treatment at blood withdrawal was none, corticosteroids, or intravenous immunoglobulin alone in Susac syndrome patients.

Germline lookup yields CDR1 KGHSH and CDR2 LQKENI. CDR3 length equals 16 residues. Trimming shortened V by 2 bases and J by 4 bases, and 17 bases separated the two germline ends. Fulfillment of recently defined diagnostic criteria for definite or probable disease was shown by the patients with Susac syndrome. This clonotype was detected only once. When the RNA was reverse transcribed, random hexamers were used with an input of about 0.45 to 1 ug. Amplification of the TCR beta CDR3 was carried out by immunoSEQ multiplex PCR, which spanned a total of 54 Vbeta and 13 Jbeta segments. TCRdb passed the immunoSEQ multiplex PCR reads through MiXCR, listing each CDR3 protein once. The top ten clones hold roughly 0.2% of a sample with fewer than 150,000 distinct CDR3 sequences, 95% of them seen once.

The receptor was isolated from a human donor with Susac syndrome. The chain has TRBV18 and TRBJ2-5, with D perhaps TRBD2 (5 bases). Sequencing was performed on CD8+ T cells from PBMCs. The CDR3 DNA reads TGTGCCAGCTCACCATCCGGCGGGCCGACTCTAGAGACCCAGTACTTC. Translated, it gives CASSPSGGPTLETQYF.